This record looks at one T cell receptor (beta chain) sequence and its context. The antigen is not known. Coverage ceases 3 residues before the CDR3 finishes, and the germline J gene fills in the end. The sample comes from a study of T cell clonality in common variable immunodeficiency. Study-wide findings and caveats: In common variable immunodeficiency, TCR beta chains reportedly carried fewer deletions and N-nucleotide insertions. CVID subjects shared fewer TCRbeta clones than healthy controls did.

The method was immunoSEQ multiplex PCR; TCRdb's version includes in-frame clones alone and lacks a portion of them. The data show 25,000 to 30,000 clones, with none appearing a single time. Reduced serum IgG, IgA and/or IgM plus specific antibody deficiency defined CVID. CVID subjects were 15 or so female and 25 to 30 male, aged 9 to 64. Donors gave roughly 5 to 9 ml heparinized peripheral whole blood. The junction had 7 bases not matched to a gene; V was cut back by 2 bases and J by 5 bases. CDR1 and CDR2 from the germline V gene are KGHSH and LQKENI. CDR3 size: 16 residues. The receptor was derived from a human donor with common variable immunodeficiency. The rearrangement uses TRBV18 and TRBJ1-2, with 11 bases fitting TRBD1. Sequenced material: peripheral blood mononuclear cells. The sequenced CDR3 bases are TGTGCCAGCTCACCAGCTGGACAGGGGGCAAGTTATGGC. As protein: CASSPAGQGASYG. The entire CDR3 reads CASSPAGQGASYGYTF.